The 31 T cell receptor beta chains given below trace back to one sample, sequenced in a study of immune characterization of retroperitoneal liposarcoma. TCRdb passed the PCR reads through MiXCR, listing each CDR3 protein once. The sample has about 9,600 distinct CDR3 sequences, about 30% seen once. Material: tumor tissue. These receptors were collected from a male donor with retroperitoneal liposarcoma.

This clonotype has only a few counts. The chain links TRBV6-1 to TRBJ1-1; D is perhaps TRBD1 (6 bases). CDR3 size: 15 residues. The germline gives CDR1 MNHNS, CDR2 SASEGT. The V end was cut by 5 bases, the J end by 1 base, with 14 bases between. The CDR3 bases are TGTGCCAGCAGTTCTTTATCACAGGGGAACACTGAAGCTTTCTTT. Encoded protein: CASSSLSQGNTEAFF.

By proportion, this clonotype is medium-sized. The genes are TRBV7-2 and TRBJ2-5; 12 nucleotides match TRBD2. The closer fit of TRBJ2-7 to the DNA end suggests the J call may be wrong. The CDR3 is made up of 17 amino acids. CDR1 SGHTA and CDR2 FQGNSA come from the germline V gene. CDR3: CASSLYPSGRAANEQYF. The CDR3 DNA reads TGTGCCAGCAGCTTATATCCTAGCGGGAGGGCCGCCAACGAGCAGTACTTC.

The chain links TRBV6-1 to TRBJ1-2; D is unresolved. The germline gives CDR1 MNHNS, CDR2 SASEGT. The CDR3 runs to 12 residues. V was trimmed by 3 bases and J by 8 bases, leaving 10 bases between them. The CDR3 here is CASSDSWEGYTF. Written as DNA, the CDR3 is TGTGCCAGCAGTGATTCCTGGGAGGGCTACACCTTC.

The chain links TRBV25-1 to TRBJ2-5; 15 nucleotides line up with TRBD2. This CDR3 spans 17 amino acids. The germline V gene has CDR1 MGHDK and CDR2 SYGVNS. Losses at the gene ends were 4 bases for V and 1 base for J; bases not matched to a gene: 4. For the CDR3, the DNA is TGTGCCAGCAGTGCTGGGACTAGCGGGAGGACCCAAGAGACCCAGTACTTC. It yields the protein CASSAGTSGRTQETQYF.

This clonotype qualifies as medium-sized (0.01 to 0.1%). This chain uses TRBV6-1 with TRBJ2-1; no clear D. The J call is uncertain, as TRBJ2-7 better fits the DNA end. Germline V CDR1 and CDR2: MNHNS, SASEGT. The CDR3 is 13 amino acids. In DNA form, the CDR3 reads TGTGCCAGCACGGACCCGCGTGCCTACGAGCAGTACTTC. It codes for CASTDPRAYEQYF.

The chain carries TRBV6-1 and TRBJ2-3, with D unclear. The germline V gene has CDR1 MNHNS and CDR2 SASEGT. Between the trimmed V and J ends, which lost 8 bases and 5 bases, there was a span of 8 bases. The CDR3 spans 11 residues. CDR3 nucleotides: TGTGCCAGCCTTCTCAGAGATACGCAGTATTTT. It specifies CASLLRDTQYF.

By proportion, this clonotype is medium-sized. The rearrangement uses TRBV6-1 and TRBJ2-7; D not certain. CDR1 and CDR2 from the germline V gene are MNHNS and SASEGT. Trimming left V 6 bases short and J 2 bases short, with 11 bases between. CDR3 length: 13 residues. The CDR3 sequence: CASRPHRTYEQYF. The CDR3 DNA sequence: TGTGCCAGCAGACCCCATAGGACCTACGAGCAGTACTTC.

Judged by abundance, this clonotype is medium-sized. The V and J genes are TRBV27 and TRBJ2-1; 11 nucleotides agree with TRBD2. Trimming removed 6 bases from V and 9 bases from J; junction bases left unmatched: 7. This CDR3 spans 14 amino acids. Looked up from germline, CDR1 is MNHEY and CDR2 is SMNVEV (reference sequence). CDR3 nucleotide sequence: TGTGCCAGCAGCCCCGCACTAGCGGGGGCTGAGCAGTTCTTC. This gives the protein CASSPALAGAEQFF.

Turning to this clonotype: It may be a read error: a sequence one base away is much more abundant. V and J are TRBV11-2 and TRBJ2-3; 8 positions agree with TRBD2. This CDR3 comprises 11 residues. Per germline, CDR1 SGHAT and CDR2 FQNNGV. Here the CDR3 reads CASSNSGTEVF. The CDR3 DNA sequence: TGTGCCAGCAGCAATAGCGGGACGGAGGTCTTC.

This clonotype rates as medium-sized (0.01 to 0.1%). V usage is TRBV7-2 and J usage is TRBJ2-1, with 9 bases aligning to TRBD1. The germline V gene has CDR1 SGHTA and CDR2 FQGNSA. The V segment lost 5 bases and the J segment 13 bases; nucleotides outside the gene matches: 18. The CDR3 covers 16 residues. CDR3 in amino acids: CASSRTGVPQQETQFF. The CDR3 nucleotides read TGTGCCAGCAGCCGGACAGGGGTCCCCCAACAAGAGACCCAGTTCTTC.

The V call is TRBV12-5, the J call TRBJ2-1, with D perhaps matching TRBD1 (6 bases). This CDR3 is 15 amino acids long. Trimming cost V 1 base and J 13 bases, with 20 bases left between them. Per the germline V gene, CDR1 is LGHNT and CDR2 is FRNRAP. CDR3 nucleotide sequence: TGTGCTAGTGGTTTGGAAGGGACACCCCAAGAGACCCAGTTCTTC. This sequence encodes CASGLEGTPQETQFF. Together with reference TRBV12-5 and TRBJ2-1, the CDR3 gives the full variable domain: DARVTQTPRHKVTEMGQEVTMRCQPILGHNTVFWYRQTMMQGLELLAYFRNRAPLDDSGMPKDRFSAEMPDATLATLKIQPSEPRDSAVYFCASGLEGTPQETQFFGPGTRLTVL.

This clonotype is medium-sized (0.01 to 0.1%) in the sample. The chain carries TRBV12-3 or TRBV12-4 and TRBJ2-1; 7 positions match TRBD1. The DNA end favors TRBJ2-7, so the J call may be wrong. The CDR3 is 13 amino acids. CDR3 DNA sequence: TGTGCCAGCAGTTTCCGACAGGGAAGCGAGCAGTACTTC. It is translated as CASSFRQGSEQYF.

This clonotype was detected only a few times. The chain has TRBV11-3 and TRBJ2-3; 11 nucleotides line up with TRBD2. The CDR3 contains 17 residues. Germline V gene data show CDR1 as SGHNT and CDR2 as YENEEA. The V segment lost 0 bases and the J segment 4 bases; nucleotides outside the gene matches: 6. The DNA for the CDR3 is TGTGCCAGCAGCTTAGATAGGCTAGCGGGAGGTCCAGATACGCAGTATTTT. Translated: CASSLDRLAGGPDTQYF.

There are a few counts of this clonotype. This sequence joins TRBV6-1 and TRBJ2-5; weak D call: TRBD1 (6 bases). The CDR3 covers 15 residues. In germline, CDR1 is MNHNS, CDR2 SASEGT. The V end was cut by 2 bases, the J end by 11 bases, with 21 bases between. CDR3 residues: CASSETQGHYNEQYF. As DNA, the CDR3 is TGTGCCAGCAGTGAAACGCAGGGACACTACAATGAGCAGTACTTC.

V is TRBV6-1 and J is TRBJ1-5; possibly TRBD1 for D (6 bases). Germline lookup yields CDR1 MNHNS and CDR2 SASEGT. The CDR3 loop spans 14 amino acids. The germline V and J ends were trimmed by 5 bases and 3 bases, with 11 bases remaining between them. CDR3 nucleotides: TGTGCCAGCAGTCCCGGGACACCCAATCAGCCCCAGCATTTT. As protein: CASSPGTPNQPQHF.

This clonotype was recorded a few times. The chain joins TRBV6-1 to TRBJ1-4; 7 bases map to TRBD1. Germline assignment: CDR1 MNHNS and CDR2 SASEGT. Unmatched junction bases numbered 18, after V lost 2 bases and J lost 6 bases. The CDR3 has 19 amino acids. DNA for the CDR3: TGTGCCAGCAGTGAATTGGGCGGACCCCGGACAGGAAAATATGAAAAACTGTTTTTT. Encoded protein: CASSELGGPRTGKYEKLFF.

The chain has TRBV6-1 and TRBJ2-4, with 10 bases identical to TRBD2. Germline CDR1 and CDR2: MNHNS and SASEGT. After removal of 6 bases from V and 13 bases from J, the junction contained 15 bases not matched to a gene. CDR3 size: 15 residues. DNA for the CDR3: TGTGCCAGCAGGCCGGGACTAGCGAACTACAATGAGCAGTACTTC. This codes for CASRPGLANYNEQYF.

This clonotype was recorded at least ten times. The chain uses TRBV6-1 and TRBJ2-1, with 10 bases matching TRBD1. The V segment lost 6 bases and the J segment 6 bases; nucleotides outside the gene matches: 8. The germline V gene has CDR1 MNHNS and CDR2 SASEGT. The CDR3 is 15 amino acids. The CDR3 bases are TGTGCCAGCAGGCCGGGACAGGGGAGCGGCAATGAGCAGTTCTTC. This sequence encodes CASRPGQGSGNEQFF.

This clonotype is medium-sized by share. The DNA of the CDR3 is TGTGCCAGCAGTTATACCCAGCGGGGGTACGAGCAGTACTTC. Translating it yields CASSYTQRGYEQYF. The chain is built from TRBV6-1 and TRBJ2-1; 8 nucleotides align to TRBD2. The J call may be in error: the DNA end matches TRBJ2-7 better. Germline V gene data show CDR1 as MNHNS and CDR2 as SASEGT. This CDR3 has 14 residues.

The V gene is TRBV6-5, the J gene TRBJ2-1, with D perhaps TRBD1 (6 bases). The J call may be mistaken, given a closer DNA end match to TRBJ2-7. The CDR3 has 14 amino acids. The V gene's germline CDR1 is MNHEY and CDR2 SVGAGI. The CDR3 region has the DNA TGTGCCAGCAGTTACTCTCCAGGGGCCTACGAGCAGTACTTC. Amino acid sequence: CASSYSPGAYEQYF.

This clonotype was found a few times. This chain connects TRBV10-3 to TRBJ2-7; TRBD2 matches 9 bases. CDR3 length: 16 amino acids. In germline, CDR1 is ENHRY, CDR2 SYGVKD. V was pared by 2 bases and J by 6 bases, with 11 bases of the junction left unmatched. The CDR3, as DNA: TGTGCCATCAGTGAGACTAGCGGGTATAGGGTGGGCGAGCAGTACTTC. Translation: CAISETSGYRVGEQYF.

V gene TRBV27 combines with J gene TRBJ2-1, with 13 bases fitting TRBD2. Germline trimming cut 6 bases from V and 13 bases from J; bases unmatched to any gene: 12. CDR3 length: 15 residues. Germline V gene sequence: CDR1 MNHEY, CDR2 SMNVEV (reference sequence). The CDR3 DNA is TGTGCCAGCAGAGGACTAGCGGGGGTAGAAGAGACCCAGTTCTTC. Amino acid sequence: CASRGLAGVEETQFF.

This clonotype is labeled large. The gene calls are TRBV6-1 and TRBJ2-1; unclear D gene. The end of the DNA aligns better with TRBJ2-7, so the J call may be wrong. The germline CDR1 and CDR2 sequences are MNHNS and SASEGT. The CDR3 length is 14 residues. CDR3 region: CASSPRSPPYEQYF. Written as DNA, the CDR3 is TGTGCCAGCAGTCCACGGAGTCCACCCTACGAGCAGTACTTC.

This clonotype has only a few counts. The V and J genes are TRBV6-1 and TRBJ2-1, with D possibly being TRBD2 (6 bases). Germline assignment: CDR1 MNHNS and CDR2 SASEGT. The V end lost 4 bases, the J end lost 10 bases, and 17 bases lay between the germline ends. There are 14 residues in the CDR3. CDR3 bases: TGTGCCAGCAGTGGGCCCGGGGGAACCTACGAGCAGTTCTTC. Translated: CASSGPGGTYEQFF.

V gene TRBV7-6 combines with J gene TRBJ2-1, with 10 bases aligning to TRBD1. The J call may be in error: the DNA end matches TRBJ2-7 better. This CDR3 is built from 17 residues. The germline CDR1 and CDR2 sequences are SGHVS and FNYEAQ. This CDR3 is CASSLDGGTGAYNEQYF. CDR3 in DNA: TGTGCCAGCAGCTTAGACGGCGGGACAGGGGCCTACAATGAGCAGTACTTC.

This chain uses TRBV6-1 with TRBJ1-2; the D is unclear. The CDR3 spans 13 residues. CDR1 and CDR2 from the germline V gene are MNHNS and SASEGT. Trimming stripped 4 bases from V and 7 bases from J, with 13 bases between. CDR3 DNA sequence: TGTGCCAGCAGTGGGGGATTTCAAGCTGGCTACACCTTC. Encoded protein: CASSGGFQAGYTF.

The chain has TRBV24-1 and TRBJ2-3; D possibly uses TRBD1 or TRBD2 (5 bases each). V was clipped by 5 bases and J by 8 bases, with 19 bases between them. Germline loops: CDR1 KGHDR, CDR2 SFDVKD. This CDR3 has 15 amino acids. The CDR3 loop is CATSASGTGSGTQYF. In nucleotides, the CDR3 is TGTGCCACCAGTGCTTCAGGGACGGGGTCGGGTACGCAGTATTTT.

This clonotype was recorded many times. The chain uses TRBV6-1 and TRBJ2-5; weak D call: TRBD2 (6 bases). The CDR3 runs 14 residues. V dropped 10 bases and J dropped 2 bases, with 17 bases sitting between them. Germline V CDR1 and CDR2: MNHNS, SASEGT. The CDR3 bases are TGTGCCACCGGGAGTCTGAGCGGACAAGAGACCCAGTACTTC. Its translation is CATGSLSGQETQYF.

By sample fraction, this clonotype is medium-sized. The chain employs TRBV7-6 and TRBJ2-1; D possibly corresponds to TRBD2 (5 bases). The V end was cut by 5 bases, the J end by 10 bases, with 12 bases between. The CDR3 runs 12 residues. CDR1 and CDR2 from the germline V gene are SGHVS and FNYEAQ. The CDR3 DNA sequence: TGTGCCAGCAGCCCGGGCGACTACGAGCAGTTCTTC. This codes for CASSPGDYEQFF.

This clonotype is medium-sized within its sample. This rearrangement joins TRBV12-3 or TRBV12-4 to TRBJ2-7; TRBD1 agrees at 7 bases. The CDR3 runs to 14 residues. Trimming at V came to 2 bases and at J to 6 bases, leaving 7 bases not matched to a gene. The CDR3 loop is CASSLRDSSPEQYF. The CDR3 nucleotides read TGTGCCAGCAGTTTAAGGGACAGTAGCCCCGAGCAGTACTTC.

V gene TRBV4-1 combines with J gene TRBJ2-1; 8 bases map to TRBD2. This CDR3 is built from 17 residues. V shed 4 bases, J shed 7 bases, and the junction held 15 bases outside the gene matches. Germline CDR1 MGHRA, CDR2 YSYEKL. The chain's CDR3 is CASSRTLERETRNEQFF. The CDR3 DNA reads TGCGCCAGCAGCCGGACCCTTGAGCGGGAGACTCGGAATGAGCAGTTCTTC.